The present T cell receptor beta chain was sequenced within a study of blood T cell repertoires in COVID-19. Trimming at V came to 5 bases and at J to 5 bases, leaving 11 bases not matched to a gene. The CDR3 spans 19 residues. The germline CDR1 and CDR2 sequences are LNHDA and SQIVND (reference sequence). As originally analysed: Researchers report that nucleated cell counts were estimated from reference gene primer amplification. The repertoire was sequenced with immunoSEQ multiplex PCR; TCRdb's copy has only in-frame clones and lacks some. That table gives V, J and clone size, and the DNA gave D and trimming. The data hold about 240,000 clones, with 87% observed a single time.

The sequenced sample was peripheral blood. This TCR was sampled from a man in his sixties who had recovered from COVID-19. This chain uses TRBV19 with TRBJ2-2; 16 nucleotides match TRBD2. The CDR3 loop reads CASSQKGLAGGPLTGELFF. The CDR3 DNA is TGTGCCAGTAGTCAAAAGGGACTAGCGGGGGGGCCTCTTACCGGGGAGCTGTTTTTT. Using reference TRBV19 and TRBJ2-2 for the parts outside the CDR3, the full variable domain is DGGITQSPKYLFRKEGQNVTLSCEQNLNHDAMYWYRQDPGQGLRLIYYSQIVNDFQKGDIAEGYSVSREKKESFPLTVTSAQKNPTAFYLCASSQKGLAGGPLTGELFFGEGSRLTVL.